This TCR beta chain stems from a study of T cell changes during pregnancy in multiple sclerosis. V was pared by 7 bases and J by 2 bases, with 11 bases between. This CDR3 spans 13 amino acids. The V gene's germline CDR1 is MNHEY and CDR2 SVGAGI. Produced via immunoSEQ multiplex PCR; TCRdb's table is partial and in-frame only. The sample records some 71,000 clones, approximately 90% being singletons. Specimen: peripheral blood, collected after pregnancy. The source of this sequence is a female donor with multiple sclerosis, enrolled in a pregnancy study. The chain uses TRBV6-5 and TRBJ2-5; tentative D call: TRBD2 (5 bases). The CDR3 region is CASTRDIQETQYF. DNA for the CDR3: TGTGCCAGCACCCGGGATATACAAGAGACCCAGTACTTC.